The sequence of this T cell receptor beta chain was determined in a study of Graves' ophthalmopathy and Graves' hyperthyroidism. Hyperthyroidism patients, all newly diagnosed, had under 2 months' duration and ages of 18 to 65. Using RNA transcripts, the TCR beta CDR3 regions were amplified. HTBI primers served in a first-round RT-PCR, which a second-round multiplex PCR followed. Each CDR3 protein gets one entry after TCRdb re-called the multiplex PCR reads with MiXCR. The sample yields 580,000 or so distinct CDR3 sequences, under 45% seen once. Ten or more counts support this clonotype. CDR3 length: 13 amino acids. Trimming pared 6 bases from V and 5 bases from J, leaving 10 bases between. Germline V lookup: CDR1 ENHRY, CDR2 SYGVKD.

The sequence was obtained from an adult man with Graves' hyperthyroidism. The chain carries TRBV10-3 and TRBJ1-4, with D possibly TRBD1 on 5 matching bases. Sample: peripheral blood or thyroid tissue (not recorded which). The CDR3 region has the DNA TGTGCCATCAGGCGGGACCCCAATGAAAAACTGTTTTTT. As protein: CAIRRDPNEKLFF.